This TCR beta chain was observed in a study of T cell repertoires in cytomegalovirus infection (dated by TCRdb to between 2018 and 2021). The study in broad terms: Recently identified HLA-C-restricted CMV epitopes, whose presentation resists viral immunomodulation, were targeted by peptide stimulations together with well-studied HLA-B-restricted epitopes. Donor HLA type was relevant to the analysis, because carriage of CMV infection together with the matching HLA type was indicated by public TCR beta signatures.

The treatment or condition label, read with the paper, signifies: in vitro stimulation with specific CMV peptide epitopes to enrich CMV-specific T cells. Findings and caveats that apply to the study as a whole: The ex vivo response was dominated by HLA-C-restricted CMV-specific TCR beta clonotypes, and the single most frequent clonotype in two of eight donors was supplied by these HLA-C-restricted clonotypes. Carriers of CMV infection plus the relevant HLA type were discriminated by the cumulative frequency of public TCR beta family members in the study cohort and in an independent roughly 370-donor cohort.

This clonotype was picked up many times. The antigen it binds to is not known. No base quality information exists; no much larger clone differs at one position. V and J are trimmed by 5 bases and 6 bases, and the gene matches miss 5 bases of the junction. The germline V gene encodes CDR1 SGHTA and CDR2 FQGNSA. The CDR3 holds 14 amino acids from the cysteine to the phenylalanine. CDR3 DNA only is kept here, 42 bases in frame from base 1. The sequencer listed for this sample is Illumina HiSeq 1500. The raw public data were reprocessed by TCRdb itself: fastp quality trimming at Q25, MiXCR clonotype calling, in-frame beta chains only. Every distinct CDR3 protein forms one entry, paired with its most common genes and DNA. Counted in this sample were about 310,000 distinct CDR3 sequences; roughly 25% of them appeared once. Less than 15% of the sample is taken by the ten largest.

The chain employs TRBV7-2 and TRBJ1-2, with 11 bases aligning to TRBD1. The input for sequencing was cultured PBMCs, taken from culture after CMV antigen stimulation. This sequence was found in a human donor in good health (CMV status not recorded). Some clones in this sample may be carry-over from other donors' samples. The nucleotides are TGTGCCAGCAGCGAGGGACAGGGGGGTGATGGCTACACCTTC. The translation is CASSEGQGGDGYTF.